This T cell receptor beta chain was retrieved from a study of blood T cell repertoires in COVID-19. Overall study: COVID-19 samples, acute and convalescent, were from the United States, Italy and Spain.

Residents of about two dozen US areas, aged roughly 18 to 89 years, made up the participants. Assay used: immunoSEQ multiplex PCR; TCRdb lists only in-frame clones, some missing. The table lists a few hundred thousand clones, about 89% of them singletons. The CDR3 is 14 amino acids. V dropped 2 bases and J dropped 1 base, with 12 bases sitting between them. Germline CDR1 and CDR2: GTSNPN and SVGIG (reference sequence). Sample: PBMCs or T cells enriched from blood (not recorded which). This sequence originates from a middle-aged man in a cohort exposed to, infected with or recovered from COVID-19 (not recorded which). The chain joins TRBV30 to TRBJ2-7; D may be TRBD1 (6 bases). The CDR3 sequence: CAWSKGGTSYEQYF. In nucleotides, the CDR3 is TGTGCCTGGAGTAAAGGGGGTACGTCCTACGAGCAGTACTTC.